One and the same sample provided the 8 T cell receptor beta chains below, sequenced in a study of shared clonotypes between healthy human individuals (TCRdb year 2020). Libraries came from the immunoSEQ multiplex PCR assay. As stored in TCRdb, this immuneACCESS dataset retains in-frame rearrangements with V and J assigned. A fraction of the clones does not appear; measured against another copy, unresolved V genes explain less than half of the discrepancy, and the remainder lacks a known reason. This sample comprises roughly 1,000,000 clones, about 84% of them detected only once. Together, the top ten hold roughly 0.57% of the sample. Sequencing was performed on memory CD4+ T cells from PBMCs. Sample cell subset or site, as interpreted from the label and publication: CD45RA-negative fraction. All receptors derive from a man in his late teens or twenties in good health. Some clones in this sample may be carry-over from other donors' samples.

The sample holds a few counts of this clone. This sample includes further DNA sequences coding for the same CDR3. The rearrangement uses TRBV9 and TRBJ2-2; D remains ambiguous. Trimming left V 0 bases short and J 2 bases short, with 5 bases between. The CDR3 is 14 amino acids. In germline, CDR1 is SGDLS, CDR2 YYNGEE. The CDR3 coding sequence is TGTGCCAGCAGCGTAGCTCCCAACACCGGGGAGCTGTTTTTT. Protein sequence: CASSVAPNTGELFF.

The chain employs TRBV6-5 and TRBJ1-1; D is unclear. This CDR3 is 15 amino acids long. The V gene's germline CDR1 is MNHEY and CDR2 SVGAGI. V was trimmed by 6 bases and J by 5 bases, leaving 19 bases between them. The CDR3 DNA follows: TGTGCCAGCAGCCCCGGCTACAGCTATGGGACTGAAGCTTTCTTT. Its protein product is CASSPGYSYGTEAFF.

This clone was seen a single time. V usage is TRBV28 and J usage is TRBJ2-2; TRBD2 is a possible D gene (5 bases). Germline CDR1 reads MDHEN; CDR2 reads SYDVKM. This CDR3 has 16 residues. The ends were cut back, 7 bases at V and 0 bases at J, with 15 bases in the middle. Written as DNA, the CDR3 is TGTGCCAGCACCCCGTTACGGAGGTCGAACACCGGGGAGCTGTTTTTT. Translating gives CASTPLRRSNTGELFF.

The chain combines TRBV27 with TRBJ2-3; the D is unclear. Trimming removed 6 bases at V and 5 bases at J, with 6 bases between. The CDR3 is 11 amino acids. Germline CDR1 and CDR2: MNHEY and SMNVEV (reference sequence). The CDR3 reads CASRVLDTQYF. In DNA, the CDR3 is TGTGCCAGCAGGGTATTAGATACGCAGTATTTT.

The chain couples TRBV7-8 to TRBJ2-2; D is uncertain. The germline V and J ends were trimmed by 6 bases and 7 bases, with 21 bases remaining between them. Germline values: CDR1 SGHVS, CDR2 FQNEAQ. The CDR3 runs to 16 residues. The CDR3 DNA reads TGTGCCAGCAGAAGTGACTTTCCCTTTGGGGTCGGGGAGCTGTTTTTT. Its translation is CASRSDFPFGVGELFF.

Written as DNA, the CDR3 is TGTGCCAGCACCCCGGGCCCCAGCGACACTGAAGCTTTCTTT. As protein: CASTPGPSDTEAFF. The chain carries TRBV2 and TRBJ1-1, with unresolved D. The CDR3 has 14 amino acids. Per germline, CDR1 SNHLY and CDR2 FYNNEI. The V end was cut by 7 bases, the J end by 3 bases, with 15 bases between.

The CDR3 nucleotides are TGTGCCTGGAGTACGTTTTGGCGGGAGAACTACGAGCAGTACTTC. Translated: CAWSTFWRENYEQYF. The chain couples TRBV30 to TRBJ2-7, with 7 bases that match TRBD2. Germline V CDR1 and CDR2: GTSNPN, SVGIG (reference sequence). The length of the CDR3 is 15 residues. V lost 2 bases and J lost 3; bases outside the gene matches: 10.

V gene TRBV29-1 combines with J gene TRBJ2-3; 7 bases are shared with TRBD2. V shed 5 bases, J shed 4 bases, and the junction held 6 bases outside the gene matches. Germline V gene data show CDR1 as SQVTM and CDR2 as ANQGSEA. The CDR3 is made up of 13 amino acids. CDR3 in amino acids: CSVQASGPDTQYF. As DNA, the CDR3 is TGCAGCGTTCAGGCTAGCGGCCCAGATACGCAGTATTTT.